Below, 27 T cell receptor beta chains from the same sample are listed, as sequenced in a study of blood T cells in healthy people across ages. For the second PCR, which ran for about 6 to 11 cycles, a sample-barcoded 5' primer and a J-beta primer mix were used. TCRdb fed the 5' RACE reads into MiXCR, producing one record per CDR3 protein. The sample lists 1 million or so distinct CDR3 sequences, 45% occurring once. Material: blood. The receptor set was obtained from a woman aged 55-70 years in good health.

Concerning this clonotype: At one end the junction does not follow the germline gene, possibly because of a read error. Written as DNA, the CDR3 is TGCAGTGTTAGATTGGACTATGGCTACACCTTC. It encodes CSVRLDYGYTF. The chain has TRBV20-1 and TRBJ1-2; no clear D. Germline values: CDR1 DFQATT, CDR2 SNEGSKA (reference sequence). The CDR3 is 11 amino acids.

With regard to this clonotype: A much larger clone lies a single base off, so this may be a read error. The chain has TRBV10-3 and TRBJ1-2; D is undetermined. The V end was cut by 3 bases, the J end by 2 bases, with 13 bases between. CDR1 ENHRY and CDR2 SYGVKD come from the germline V gene. The CDR3 extends over 15 amino acids. CDR3 nucleotide sequence: TGTGCCATCAGTGATCTGGCTAAAGCCAACTATGGCTACACCTTC. Its protein is CAISDLAKANYGYTF.

The rearrangement uses TRBV20-1 and TRBJ2-1; D may be TRBD1 or TRBD2 (5 bases each). The ends were cut back, 0 bases at V and 5 bases at J, with 11 bases in the middle. The germline gives CDR1 DFQATT, CDR2 SNEGSKA (reference sequence). The CDR3 has 14 amino acids. The CDR3 DNA sequence: TGCAGTGCTAGAGAGAGGGGATTTCACAATGAGCAGTTCTTC. This gives the protein CSARERGFHNEQFF.

In regard to this clonotype: Given a much more abundant clone one base away, this may be a read error. J is TRBJ2-1 and V is TRBV18; no clear D. V was clipped by 1 base and J by 10 bases, with 5 bases between them. The CDR3 loop spans 11 amino acids. CDR1 and CDR2 from the germline V gene are KGHSH and LQKENI. CDR3 region: CASSPQYEQFF. In nucleotides, the CDR3 is TGTGCCAGCTCACCACAGTACGAGCAGTTCTTC.

This clonotype was seen only a few times. The V gene is TRBV7-2, the J gene TRBJ2-3; no clear D gene. Germline V lookup: CDR1 SGHTA, CDR2 FQGNSA. V was clipped by 5 bases and J by 5 bases, with 17 bases between them. The CDR3 extends over 15 amino acids. CDR3 loop: CASSPALSVVDTQYF. The DNA for the CDR3 is TGTGCCAGCAGCCCCGCCCTTAGTGTGGTAGATACGCAGTATTTT.

This clonotype was detected ten times or more. V usage is TRBV29-1 and J usage is TRBJ2-5; 12 bases are shared with TRBD1. Losses at the gene ends were 7 bases for V and 4 bases for J; bases not matched to a gene: 4. CDR3 length: 13 residues. Germline assignment: CDR1 SQVTM and CDR2 ANQGSEA. The CDR3 bases are TGCAGCGCGGGACAGGGGGCTAGAGAGACCCAGTACTTC. It translates to CSAGQGARETQYF.

This clonotype was counted between two and nine times. The chain uses TRBV12-3 or TRBV12-4 and TRBJ2-1, with 7 bases that match TRBD2. Germline trimming cut 5 bases from V and 7 bases from J; bases unmatched to any gene: 17. The CDR3 consists of 17 residues. The CDR3 reads CASSDPGPAGRINEQFF. Written as DNA, the CDR3 is TGTGCCAGCAGTGACCCCGGGCCAGCGGGACGTATAAATGAGCAGTTCTTC.

This chain connects TRBV24-1 to TRBJ2-5; 8 positions agree with TRBD2. Unmatched junction bases numbered 2, after V lost 6 bases and J lost 3 bases. The CDR3 consists of 13 residues. In germline, CDR1 is KGHDR, CDR2 SFDVKD. CDR3 amino acids: CATSRAGEETQYF. For the CDR3, the DNA is TGTGCCACCAGTCGAGCGGGAGAAGAGACCCAGTACTTC.

This clonotype was seen a handful of times. The V and J genes are TRBV20-1 and TRBJ2-2; TRBD2 agrees at 7 bases. The CDR3 has 12 residues. Germline V gives CDR1 DFQATT, CDR2 SNEGSKA (reference sequence). Losses at the gene ends were 5 bases for V and 6 bases for J; bases not matched to a gene: 3. The CDR3 protein is CSADGLAGELFF. The CDR3 nucleotides are TGCAGTGCTGACGGACTAGCCGGGGAGCTGTTTTTT.

V and J are TRBV29-1 and TRBJ2-1; no clear D gene. From germline, CDR1 is SQVTM and CDR2 ANQGSEA. This CDR3 contains 14 residues. Trimming took off 6 bases at V and 1 base at J, with 13 bases between the two ends. The CDR3 nucleotides are TGCAGCGTCCCAAGGGCCCCTTCCTACAATGAGCAGTTCTTC. Its protein product is CSVPRAPSYNEQFF.

Of note for this clonotype: At one boundary the junction diverges from the germline segment, which might be a read error. This rearrangement joins TRBV27 to TRBJ2-6; no reliable D call. There are 14 residues in the CDR3. CDR1 and CDR2 from the germline V gene are MNHEY and SMNVEV (reference sequence). The CDR3 loop reads CASSKPSGANVLTF. The DNA of the CDR3 is TGTGCCAGCAGTAAACCCTCTGGAGCCAACGTCCTGACTTTC.

This clonotype was observed a handful of times. The V gene is TRBV12-3 or TRBV12-4, the J gene TRBJ2-7; the D gene is possibly TRBD2 (5 bases). Trimming took 3 bases from V and 5 from J, leaving 14 bases between them. This CDR3 has 14 amino acids. CDR3 in DNA: TGTGCCAGCAGTTTTATCCCGCTCGGGAACGAGCAGTACTTC. Protein product: CASSFIPLGNEQYF.

The chain is built from TRBV20-1 and TRBJ2-1; 8 positions agree with TRBD1. The assigned J gene may be wrong: the sequence end matches TRBJ2-7 better. This CDR3 has 13 amino acids. The germline gives CDR1 DFQATT, CDR2 SNEGSKA (reference sequence). The CDR3 loop is CSARATGGHEQYF. The DNA for the CDR3 is TGCAGTGCTAGGGCCACAGGGGGACACGAGCAGTACTTC.

DNA of the CDR3: TGCGCCAGCAAAGAGGGAGGAGGTGAAAAACTGTTTTTT. Its protein is CASKEGGGEKLFF. J is TRBJ1-4 and V is TRBV5-1; no clear D. The CDR3 length is 13 residues. Deletions cut 6 bases from V and 7 bases from J, with 13 bases between. From germline, CDR1 is SGHRS and CDR2 YFSETQ.

The chain couples TRBV5-1 to TRBJ2-6; D remains unclear. The CDR3 loop spans 17 amino acids. V lost 0 bases, J lost 3 bases, and 13 bases lay in between. Germline lookup yields CDR1 SGHRS and CDR2 YFSETQ. The CDR3 nucleotides read TGCGCCAGCAGCTTGGAGCCAGGTTGGAGTGGGGCCAACGTCCTGACTTTC. Encoded protein: CASSLEPGWSGANVLTF.

This clonotype has just a few counts. This CDR3 is CASGREGAATF. Written as DNA, the CDR3 is TGTGCCAGCGGCAGGGAGGGGGCGGCCACCTTC. V usage is TRBV27 and J usage is TRBJ1-2; 7 bases map to TRBD1. The CDR3 totals 11 residues. The trim removed 8 bases at V and 13 bases at J, leaving 10 bases unmatched. Per germline, CDR1 MNHEY and CDR2 SMNVEV (reference sequence).

The chain uses TRBV7-9 and TRBJ1-1; perhaps TRBD1 as D (6 bases). V lost 2 bases and J lost 9, with 13 bases in between. CDR3 length equals 13 residues. Germline V gene data show CDR1 as SEHNR and CDR2 as FQNEAQ (reference sequence). The CDR3 loop reads CASSLSLGAKAFF. As DNA, the CDR3 is TGTGCCAGCAGCTTATCTCTGGGGGCGAAAGCTTTCTTT. The full variable domain, rest sourced from reference TRBV7-9 and TRBJ1-1, is DTGVSQNPRHKITKRGQNVTFRCDPISEHNRLYWYRQTLGQGPEFLTYFQNEAQLEKSRLLSDRFSAERPKGSFSTLEIQRTEQGDSAMYLCASSLSLGAKAFFGQGTRLTVV.

The chain's CDR3 is CASSSERGGNTEAFF. The CDR3 nucleotides read TGCGCCAGCAGCTCGGAGAGGGGGGGGAACACTGAAGCTTTCTTT. The V and J genes are TRBV5-1 and TRBJ1-1; a possible D gene is TRBD1 (6 bases). From germline, CDR1 is SGHRS and CDR2 YFSETQ. Between the trimmed V and J ends, which lost 3 bases and 1 base, there was a span of 13 bases. The CDR3 sequence is 15 residues long.

The chain joins TRBV20-1 to TRBJ2-2; TRBD1 aligns across 9 bases. The germline CDR1 and CDR2 sequences are DFQATT and SNEGSKA (reference sequence). The length of the CDR3 is 15 residues. V trimming: 5 bases; J trimming: 2 bases; junction bases outside the gene matches: 6. The CDR3 nucleotides are TGCAGTGCTCATACAGGGGGCCGCAACACCGGGGAGCTGTTTTTT. Its protein product is CSAHTGGRNTGELFF.

This clonotype occurred once. The rearrangement joins TRBV5-6 to TRBJ2-3, with D possibly being TRBD2 (6 bases). The CDR3 loop spans 16 amino acids. Trimming removed 3 bases at V and 6 bases at J, with 20 bases between. Per the germline V gene, CDR1 is SGHDT and CDR2 is YYEEEE. CDR3 in DNA: TGTGCCAGCAGCTCGGCACAGGAGCTCCGGGGGGATACGCAGTATTTT. Translation: CASSSAQELRGDTQYF.

V gene TRBV6-5 combines with J gene TRBJ2-5; 11 bases map to TRBD2. The CDR3 sequence is 15 residues long. Germline-derived CDR1 and CDR2 are MNHEY and SVGAGI. The ends lost 5 bases at V and 11 bases at J; junction bases unmatched: 13. The CDR3 region has the DNA TGTGCCAGCAGTCCCACTAGCGGGGGTGGTTATGAGCAGTACTTC. This encodes CASSPTSGGGYEQYF.

The CDR3 DNA is TGCAGCGTTGAAATACTTCGGGGGAAAGGCTACGAGCAGTACTTC. It yields the protein CSVEILRGKGYEQYF. V usage is TRBV29-1 and J usage is TRBJ2-7; D is perhaps TRBD2 (6 bases). Trimming cost V 2 bases and J 3 bases, with 17 bases left between them. This CDR3 spans 15 amino acids. Looked up from germline, CDR1 is SQVTM and CDR2 is ANQGSEA.

This clonotype was observed at least ten times. The CDR3 region is CASSVARSQSEQYF. The CDR3 DNA sequence: TGTGCCAGCAGCGTGGCTAGATCCCAGAGCGAGCAGTACTTC. V gene TRBV9 combines with J gene TRBJ2-7; D ambiguous. Germline-derived CDR1 and CDR2 are SGDLS and YYNGEE. Deletions cut 2 bases from V and 6 bases from J, with 15 bases between. The CDR3 runs 14 residues.

CDR3 region: CASSLGGASGTYEQYF. The CDR3 coding sequence is TGTGCCAGCAGCTTGGGCGGGGCTAGCGGTACCTACGAGCAGTACTTC. V and J are TRBV5-4 and TRBJ2-7; TRBD2 agrees at 7 bases. Germline CDR1 reads SGHNT; CDR2 reads YYREEE (reference sequence). The CDR3 has 16 residues. The V segment lost 0 bases and the J segment 2 bases; nucleotides outside the gene matches: 8. The whole variable domain, remainder taken from reference TRBV5-4 and TRBJ2-7, is ETGVTQSPTHLIKTRGQQVTLRCSSQSGHNTVSWYQQALGQGPQFIFQYYREEENGRGNFPPRFSGLQFPNYSSELNVNALELDDSALYLCASSLGGASGTYEQYFGPGTRLTVT.

The chain recombines TRBV6-1 with TRBJ1-2; no reliable D call. Germline V gene sequence: CDR1 MNHNS, CDR2 SASEGT. Trimming took off 3 bases at V and 4 bases at J, with 18 bases between the two ends. The CDR3 length is 16 residues. CDR3 loop: CASSEAGAGTPYGYTF. The CDR3 DNA reads as TGTGCCAGCAGTGAGGCCGGTGCAGGAACCCCCTATGGCTACACCTTC.

The table lists this clonotype with a few counts. The chain recombines TRBV7-8 with TRBJ2-1; D gene uncertain. Trimming removed 2 bases from V and 8 bases from J, with 19 bases in between. This CDR3 is built from 16 residues. Germline V lookup: CDR1 SGHVS, CDR2 FQNEAQ. This chain's CDR3 is CASSLTGYNVADEQFF. The CDR3 DNA follows: TGTGCCAGCAGCTTAACCGGTTACAATGTGGCAGATGAGCAGTTCTTC.

The rearrangement uses TRBV12-3 or TRBV12-4 and TRBJ1-1; D perhaps matches TRBD1 (5 bases). Trimming pared 1 base from V and 3 bases from J, leaving 15 bases between. This CDR3 has 16 amino acids. The CDR3 here is CASSLGQGLGDTEAFF. In DNA, the CDR3 is TGTGCCAGCAGTTTAGGCCAGGGCCTCGGGGACACTGAAGCTTTCTTT.